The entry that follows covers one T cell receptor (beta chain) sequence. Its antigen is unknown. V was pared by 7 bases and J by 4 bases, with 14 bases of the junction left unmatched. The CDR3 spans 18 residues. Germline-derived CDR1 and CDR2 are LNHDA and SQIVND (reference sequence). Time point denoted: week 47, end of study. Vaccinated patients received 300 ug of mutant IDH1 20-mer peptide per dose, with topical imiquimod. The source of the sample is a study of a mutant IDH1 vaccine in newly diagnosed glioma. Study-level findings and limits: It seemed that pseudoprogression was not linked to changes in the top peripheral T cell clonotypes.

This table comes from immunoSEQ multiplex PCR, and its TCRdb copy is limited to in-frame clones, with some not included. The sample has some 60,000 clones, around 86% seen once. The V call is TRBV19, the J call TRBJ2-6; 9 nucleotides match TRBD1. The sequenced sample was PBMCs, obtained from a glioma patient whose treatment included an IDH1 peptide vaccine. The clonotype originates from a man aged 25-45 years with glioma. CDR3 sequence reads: CASKIFEQGAGGANVLTF. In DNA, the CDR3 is TGTGCCAGTAAAATCTTCGAACAGGGGGCGGGAGGGGCCAACGTCCTGACTTTC.